These T cell receptor beta chains were read from a single sample in a study of blood T cell repertoires in COVID-19. Assay used: immunoSEQ multiplex PCR; TCRdb lists only in-frame clones, some missing. The sample contains around 190,000 clones, around 89% of which appear only once. Sample: peripheral blood. The receptors originated from a human donor in a cohort sampled during active COVID-19. Both conserved end residues are part of each CDR3. The D gene is left open where the match is weak. Clone size appears in some rows only: once, few, many, or a class for an expanded clone.

>-|TRBV2|-|TRBJ1-1
CASRDQGVGTEAFF
TGTGCCAGCAGGGACCAGGGCGTTGGCACTGAAGCTTTCTTT
>TRBD1|TRBV11-2|-|TRBJ1-1
CASSLALYRDSGTEAFF
TGTGCCAGCAGCTTAGCCCTCTACCGGGACAGTGGTACTGAAGCTTTCTTT
>TRBD2|TRBV11-2|-|TRBJ2-7
CASSLGASGTYEQYF
TGTGCCAGCAGCTTAGGCGCTAGCGGGACATACGAGCAGTACTTC
>-|TRBV18|-|TRBJ2-1
CASSRGVPVGGYNEQFF
TGTGCCAGCTCACGAGGGGTCCCCGTCGGGGGCTACAATGAGCAGTTCTTC
>TRBD1|TRBV19|-|TRBJ1-2
CASSEATGQEGGYTF
TGTGCCAGTAGCGAGGCTACAGGACAGGAGGGTGGCTACACCTTC
>-|TRBV3-1/TRBV3-2|-|TRBJ2-7
CASSHSGGYEQYF
TGTGCCAGCAGCCATAGCGGAGGCTACGAGCAGTACTTC
>TRBD1|TRBV5-1|-|TRBJ2-7
CASSWTGGTYEQYF
TGCGCCAGCAGCTGGACAGGGGGCACCTACGAGCAGTACTTC
>-|TRBV3-1/TRBV3-2|once|TRBJ2-7
CASSPSIGDYEQYF
TGTGCCAGCAGCCCCTCAATAGGGGACTACGAGCAGTACTTC
>TRBD1|TRBV18|-|TRBJ2-7
CASSPGTGLYEQYF
TGTGCCAGCTCCCCAGGGACAGGGTTATACGAGCAGTACTTC
>TRBD2|TRBV19|-|TRBJ2-5
CASSIGTSGQETQYF
TGTGCCAGTAGTATCGGAACTAGCGGCCAAGAGACCCAGTACTTC
>-|TRBV11-2|once|TRBJ2-1
CASSLDLGSYNEQFF
TGTGCCAGCAGCTTAGATCTTGGCAGCTACAATGAGCAGTTCTTC
>TRBD1|TRBV14|-|TRBJ1-6
CASSLGQGLSPLHF
TGTGCCAGCAGCCTCGGACAGGGTCTTTCACCCCTCCACTTT
>-|TRBV30|-|TRBJ2-5
CAWSVLVRETQYF
TGTGCCTGGAGTGTACTAGTCAGAGAGACCCAGTACTTC
>TRBD1|TRBV2|-|TRBJ1-2
CASSEALAQTGTVPLGGYTF
TGTGCCAGCAGTGAAGCGCTTGCCCAAACCGGGACAGTACCCCTGGGGGGCTACACCTTC
>TRBD1|TRBV4-1|-|TRBJ2-7
CASSPNLEGAGEQYF
TGCGCCAGCAGCCCGAATTTAGAGGGGGCCGGCGAGCAGTACTTC
>TRBD2|TRBV6-6|-|TRBJ2-7
CASRGQGGLSYEQYF
TGTGCCAGCAGAGGCCAGGGAGGGCTCTCCTACGAGCAGTACTTC
>TRBD1|TRBV6-1|-|TRBJ1-2
CASSDGLGQFGGYTF
TGTGCCAGCAGTGATGGTCTGGGACAGTTTGGCGGCTACACCTTC
>TRBD1|TRBV19|-|TRBJ1-2
CASSPHRGQRYTF
TGTGCCAGTAGTCCACACAGGGGACAACGCTACACCTTC
>-|TRBV11-2|-|TRBJ2-5
CASSLRGQLQETQYF
TGTGCCAGCAGCTTAAGGGGTCAGCTCCAAGAGACCCAGTACTTC
>TRBD2|TRBV18|-|TRBJ2-7
CASSPSGGNYEQYF
TGTGCCAGCTCACCGAGCGGGGGGAACTACGAGCAGTACTTC
>-|TRBV5-1|once|TRBJ1-1
CASFEPGSEAFF
TGCGCCAGCTTCGAGCCGGGGAGTGAAGCTTTCTTT
>TRBD2|TRBV5-1|-|TRBJ2-1
CASSYGTSGSNEQFF
TGCGCCAGCAGCTACGGGACTAGCGGGAGCAATGAGCAGTTCTTC
>TRBD1|TRBV30|-|TRBJ1-2
CAWSSGQGGSGYTF
TGTGCCTGGAGCTCCGGACAGGGAGGATCTGGCTACACCTTC
>TRBD1|TRBV6-6|once|TRBJ1-1
CASSLGTGELFTEAFF
TGTGCCAGCAGCCTCGGGACAGGGGAATTGTTCACTGAAGCTTTCTTT